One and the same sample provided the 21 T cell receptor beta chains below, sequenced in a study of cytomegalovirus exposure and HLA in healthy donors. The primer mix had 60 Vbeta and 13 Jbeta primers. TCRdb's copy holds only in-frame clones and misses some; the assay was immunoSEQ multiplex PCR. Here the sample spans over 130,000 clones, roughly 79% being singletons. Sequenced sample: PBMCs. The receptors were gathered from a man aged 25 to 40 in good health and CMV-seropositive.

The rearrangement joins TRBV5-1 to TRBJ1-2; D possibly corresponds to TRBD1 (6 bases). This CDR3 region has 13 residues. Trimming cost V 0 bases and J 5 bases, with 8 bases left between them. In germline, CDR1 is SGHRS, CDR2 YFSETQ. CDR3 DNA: TGCGCCAGCAGCTTGGGGGGGCGGTATGGCTACACCTTC. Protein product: CASSLGGRYGYTF.

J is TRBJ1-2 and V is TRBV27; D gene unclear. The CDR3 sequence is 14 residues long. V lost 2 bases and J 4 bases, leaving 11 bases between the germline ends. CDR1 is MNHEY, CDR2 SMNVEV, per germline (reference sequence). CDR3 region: CASSLTAVGYGYTF. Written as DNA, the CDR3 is TGTGCCAGCAGTTTAACAGCAGTTGGCTATGGCTACACCTTC.

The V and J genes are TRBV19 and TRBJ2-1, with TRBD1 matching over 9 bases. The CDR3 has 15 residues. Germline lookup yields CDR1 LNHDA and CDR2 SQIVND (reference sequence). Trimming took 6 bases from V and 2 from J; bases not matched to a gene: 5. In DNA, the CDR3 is TGTGCCAGTAGCGGGACAGGGTTTCCCTACAATGAGCAGTTCTTC. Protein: CASSGTGFPYNEQFF.

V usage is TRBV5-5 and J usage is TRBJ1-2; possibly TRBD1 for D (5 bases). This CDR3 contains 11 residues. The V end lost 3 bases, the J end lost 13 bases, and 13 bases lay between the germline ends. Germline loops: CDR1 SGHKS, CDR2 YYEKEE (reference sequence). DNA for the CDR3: TGTGCCAGCAGCTCGACGGGGGAATGCACCTTC. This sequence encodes CASSSTGECTF.

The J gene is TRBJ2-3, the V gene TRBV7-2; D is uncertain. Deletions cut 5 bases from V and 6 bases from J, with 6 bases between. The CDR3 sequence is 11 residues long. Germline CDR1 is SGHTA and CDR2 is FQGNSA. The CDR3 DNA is TGTGCCAGCAGCCTTCGGGATACGCAGTATTTT. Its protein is CASSLRDTQYF. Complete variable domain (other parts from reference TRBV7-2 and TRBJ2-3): GAGVSQSPSNKVTEKGKDVELRCDPISGHTALYWYRQSLGQGLEFLIYFQGNSAPDKSGLPSDRFSAERTGGSVSTLTIQRTQQEDSAVYLCASSLRDTQYFGPGTRLTVL.

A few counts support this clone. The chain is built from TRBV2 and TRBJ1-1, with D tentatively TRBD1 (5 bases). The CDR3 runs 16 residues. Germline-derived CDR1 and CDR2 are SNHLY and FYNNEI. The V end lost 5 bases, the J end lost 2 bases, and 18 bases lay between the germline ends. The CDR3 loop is CASSHRGSGLNTEAFF. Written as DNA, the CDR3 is TGTGCCAGCAGTCACCGGGGGTCAGGGCTCAACACTGAAGCTTTCTTT.

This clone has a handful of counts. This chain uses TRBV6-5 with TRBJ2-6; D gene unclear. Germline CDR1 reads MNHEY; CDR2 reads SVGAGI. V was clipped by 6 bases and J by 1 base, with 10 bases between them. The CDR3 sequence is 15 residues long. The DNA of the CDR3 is TGTGCCAGCAGCGGCGGCACATCTGGGGCCAACGTCCTGACTTTC. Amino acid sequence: CASSGGTSGANVLTF.

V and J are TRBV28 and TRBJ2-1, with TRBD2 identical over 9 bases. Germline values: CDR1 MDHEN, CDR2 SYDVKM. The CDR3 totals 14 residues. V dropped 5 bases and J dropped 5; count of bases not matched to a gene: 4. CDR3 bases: TGTGCCAGCAGTCTAGCGGGATCCCACAATGAGCAGTTCTTC. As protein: CASSLAGSHNEQFF.

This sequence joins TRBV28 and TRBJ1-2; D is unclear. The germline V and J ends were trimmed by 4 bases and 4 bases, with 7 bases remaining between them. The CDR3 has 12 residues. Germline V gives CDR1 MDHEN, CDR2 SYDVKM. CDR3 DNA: TGTGCCAGCAGTTCTCCCAGCTATGGCTACACCTTC. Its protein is CASSSPSYGYTF.

CDR3 sequence: CASSAGGPSYEQYF. In nucleotides, the CDR3 is TGTGCCAGCAGCGCGGGAGGGCCCTCCTACGAGCAGTACTTC. This chain links TRBV9 with TRBJ2-5; 8 nucleotides agree with TRBD2. Gene TRBJ2-7 matches the end of the DNA better, so the J call may be wrong. In germline, CDR1 is SGDLS, CDR2 YYNGEE. This CDR3 has 14 residues.

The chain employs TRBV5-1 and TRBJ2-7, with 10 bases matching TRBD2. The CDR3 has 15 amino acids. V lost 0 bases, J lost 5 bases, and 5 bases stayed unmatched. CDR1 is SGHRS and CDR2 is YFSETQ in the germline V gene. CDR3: CASSLGLAGENEQYF. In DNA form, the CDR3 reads TGCGCCAGCAGCTTGGGCCTAGCGGGAGAAAACGAGCAGTACTTC. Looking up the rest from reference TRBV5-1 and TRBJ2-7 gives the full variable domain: KAGVTQTPRYLIKTRGQQVTLSCSPISGHRSVSWYQQTPGQGLQFLFEYFSETQRNKGNFPGRFSGRQFSNSRSEMNVSTLELGDSALYLCASSLGLAGENEQYFGPGTRLTVT.

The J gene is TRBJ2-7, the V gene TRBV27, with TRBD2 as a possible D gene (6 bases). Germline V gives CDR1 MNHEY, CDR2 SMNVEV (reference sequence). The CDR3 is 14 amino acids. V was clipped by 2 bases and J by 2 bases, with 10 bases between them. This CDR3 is CASSLRGTAYEQYF. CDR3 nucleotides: TGTGCCAGCAGTTTACGGGGGACTGCCTACGAGCAGTACTTC.

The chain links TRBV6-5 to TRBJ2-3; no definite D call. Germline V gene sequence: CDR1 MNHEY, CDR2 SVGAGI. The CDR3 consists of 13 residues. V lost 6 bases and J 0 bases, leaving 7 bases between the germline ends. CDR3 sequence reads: CASRTDSTDTQYF. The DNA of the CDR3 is TGTGCCAGCAGGACTGATAGCACAGATACGCAGTATTTT.

CDR3 DNA sequence: TGTGCCAGTAGTCCAATAGCGGGGGGGCCCGATACGCAGTATTTT. Translating it yields CASSPIAGGPDTQYF. The chain joins TRBV19 to TRBJ2-3; 11 nucleotides line up with TRBD2. V dropped 5 bases and J dropped 6; count of bases not matched to a gene: 7. The CDR3 totals 15 residues. The V gene's germline CDR1 is LNHDA and CDR2 SQIVND (reference sequence).

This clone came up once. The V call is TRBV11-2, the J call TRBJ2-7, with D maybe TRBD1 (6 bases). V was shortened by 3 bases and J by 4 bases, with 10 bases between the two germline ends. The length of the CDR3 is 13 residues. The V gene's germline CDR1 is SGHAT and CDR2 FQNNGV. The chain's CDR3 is CASSFLQGYEQYF. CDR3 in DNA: TGTGCCAGCAGCTTTCTACAGGGTTACGAGCAGTACTTC.

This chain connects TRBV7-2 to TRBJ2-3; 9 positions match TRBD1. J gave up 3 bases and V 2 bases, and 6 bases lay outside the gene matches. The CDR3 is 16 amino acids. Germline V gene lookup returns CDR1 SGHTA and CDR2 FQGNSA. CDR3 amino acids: CASSLFGQGLTDTQYF. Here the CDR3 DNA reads TGTGCCAGCAGCTTATTTGGACAGGGGCTTACAGATACGCAGTATTTT.

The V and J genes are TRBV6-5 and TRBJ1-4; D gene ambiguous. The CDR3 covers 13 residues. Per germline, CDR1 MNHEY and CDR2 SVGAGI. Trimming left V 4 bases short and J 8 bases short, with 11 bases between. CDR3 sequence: CASSLQEREKLFF. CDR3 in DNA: TGTGCCAGCAGTTTGCAGGAAAGAGAAAAACTGTTTTTT.

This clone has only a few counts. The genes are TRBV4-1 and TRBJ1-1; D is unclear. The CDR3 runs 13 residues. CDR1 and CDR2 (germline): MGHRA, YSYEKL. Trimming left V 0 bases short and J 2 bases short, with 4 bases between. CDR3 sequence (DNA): TGCGCCAGCAGCCAAGACAAAAACACTGAAGCTTTCTTT. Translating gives CASSQDKNTEAFF.

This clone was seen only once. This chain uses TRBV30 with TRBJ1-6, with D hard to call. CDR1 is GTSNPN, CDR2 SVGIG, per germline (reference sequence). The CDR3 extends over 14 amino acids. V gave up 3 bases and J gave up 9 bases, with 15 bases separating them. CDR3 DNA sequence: TGTGCCTGGAGCGAGGACTATATCGGTTCACCCCTCCACTTT. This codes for CAWSEDYIGSPLHF.

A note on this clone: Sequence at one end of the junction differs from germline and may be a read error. The DNA of the CDR3 is TGCGCCAGCGGGGGAACTGGGACAGGGAATGAAGAACTGTTTTTT. Encoded protein: CASGGTGTGNEELFF. This chain connects TRBV5-1 to TRBJ1-4, with 9 bases aligning to TRBD1. This CDR3 has 15 amino acids. CDR1 is SGHRS, CDR2 YFSETQ, per germline.

In DNA, the CDR3 is TGTGCCAGCAGTGAAGTGCAGGGTCTTGGAAACACCATATATTTT. Residues: CASSEVQGLGNTIYF. This sequence joins TRBV6-1 and TRBJ1-3; D may be TRBD1 (5 bases). The CDR3 runs 15 residues. The V and J ends lost 1 base and 3 bases respectively, with 10 bases between them. The V gene's germline CDR1 is MNHNS and CDR2 SASEGT.